What follows are 3 T cell receptor beta chains derived from one specimen sequenced in a study of tumor-infiltrating lymphocytes in localized non-small cell lung cancer. Sequencing used immunoSEQ multiplex PCR; TCRdb keeps in-frame clones, though not all of them. The profile shows about 12,000 clones, 75% to 90% of them singletons. Sample: lung tumor tissue. The receptor set was obtained from a human donor with non-small cell lung cancer.

In its sample, this clone was seen a few times. V is TRBV4-2 and J is TRBJ2-3; 7 bases agree with TRBD2. V was pared by 1 base and J by 1 base, with 2 bases of the junction left unmatched. The germline V gene has CDR1 LGHNA and CDR2 YNFKEQ. CDR3 length: 15 amino acids. The CDR3 DNA is TGTGCCAGCAGCCAAGTCCTAGCGGGCACAGATACGCAGTATTTT. This sequence encodes CASSQVLAGTDTQYF.

The rearrangement links TRBV19 to TRBJ1-2; TRBD1 matches at 8 bases. The germline V gene has CDR1 LNHDA and CDR2 SQIVND (reference sequence). Trimming took 5 bases from V and 4 from J; bases not matched to a gene: 3. This CDR3 region has 13 residues. CDR3 in DNA: TGTGCCAGTAGTCCGGGACAGGCCTATGGCTACACCTTC. It translates to CASSPGQAYGYTF.

The V gene is TRBV19, the J gene TRBJ1-4; D remains ambiguous. Germline V lookup: CDR1 LNHDA, CDR2 SQIVND (reference sequence). V was pared by 2 bases and J by 7 bases, with 14 bases between. The CDR3 length is 15 residues. Here the CDR3 reads CASSIMTLGVEKLFF. The CDR3 DNA is TGTGCCAGTAGTATAATGACTCTCGGGGTTGAAAAACTGTTTTTT. The full variable domain, its missing parts supplied by reference TRBV19 and TRBJ1-4, is DGGITQSPKYLFRKEGQNVTLSCEQNLNHDAMYWYRQDPGQGLRLIYYSQIVNDFQKGDIAEGYSVSREKKESFPLTVTSAQKNPTAFYLCASSIMTLGVEKLFFGSGTQLSVL.